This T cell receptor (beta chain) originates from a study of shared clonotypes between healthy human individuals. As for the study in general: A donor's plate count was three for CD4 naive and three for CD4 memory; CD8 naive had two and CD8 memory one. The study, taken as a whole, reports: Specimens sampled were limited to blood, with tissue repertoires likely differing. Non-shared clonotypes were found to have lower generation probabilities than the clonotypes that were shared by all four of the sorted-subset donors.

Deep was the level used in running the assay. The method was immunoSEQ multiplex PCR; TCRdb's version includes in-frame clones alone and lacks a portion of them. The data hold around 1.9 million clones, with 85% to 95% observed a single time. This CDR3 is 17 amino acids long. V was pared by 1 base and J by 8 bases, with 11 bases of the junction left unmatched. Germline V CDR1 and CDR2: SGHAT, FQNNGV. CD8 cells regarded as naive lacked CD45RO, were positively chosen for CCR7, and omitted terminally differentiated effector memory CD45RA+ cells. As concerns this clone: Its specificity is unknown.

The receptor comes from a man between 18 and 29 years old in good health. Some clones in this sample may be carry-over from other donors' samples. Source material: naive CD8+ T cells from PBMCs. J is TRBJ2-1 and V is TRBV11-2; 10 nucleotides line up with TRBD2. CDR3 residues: CASSLALAGATGDEQFF. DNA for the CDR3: TGTGCCAGCAGCTTAGCGCTAGCGGGAGCCACAGGGGATGAGCAGTTCTTC.